Listed below are T cell receptor beta chains from one sample, sequenced in a study of blood T cell repertoires in COVID-19. The assay was immunoSEQ multiplex PCR, and TCRdb's table has in-frame clones only and misses some. This table has 330,000 or so clones, around 90% appearing once. The sequencing sample was made of peripheral blood. These TCRs come from a man aged 25-40 years with COVID-19, enrolled during active disease. Both conserved end residues are part of each CDR3. Each record gives: D gene, V gene, J gene, clone size, CDR3 DNA, CDR3 protein. A D gene is named only where the DNA matches it firmly. For some rows the clone size is stated as once, few or many, or as a class when expanded; others skip it.

>TRBD1|TRBV7-3|TRBJ1-6|-
TGTGCCAGCAGCTTAGAGCCGACAGGGGTGGGCTCACCCCTCCACTTT
CASSLEPTGVGSPLHF
>TRBD1|TRBV19|TRBJ1-5|-
TGTGCCAGTAGTGGAGGACAGGGTGGGGCTCAGCCCCAGCATTTT
CASSGGQGGAQPQHF
>TRBD2|TRBV5-1|TRBJ2-3|-
TGCGCCAGCAGCTTGGCCATAGCGGGGGGCGGTCTTCCGTATTTT
CASSLAIAGGGLPYF
>TRBD2|TRBV4-1|TRBJ2-1|-
TGCGCCAGCAGCCAAGACCCGGGACTAGTTGGGAGTGAGCAGTTCTTC
CASSQDPGLVGSEQFF
>-|TRBV20-1|TRBJ2-5|once
TGCAGTGCCATACGCGGGGAGACCCAGTACTTC
CSAIRGETQYF
>TRBD2|TRBV5-6|TRBJ2-7|-
TGTGCCAGCAGCAGTAGCGGGGGGGCCTACGAGCAGTACTTC
CASSSSGGAYEQYF
>-|TRBV6-5|TRBJ1-2|-
TGTGCCAGCTTTTCGACACTCAACTATGGCTACACCTTC
CASFSTLNYGYTF
>-|TRBV19|TRBJ1-1|-
TGTGCCAGTAGTATAGGCGGGGAGAACACTGAAGCTTTCTTT
CASSIGGENTEAFF
>TRBD2|TRBV27|TRBJ2-1|-
TGTGCCAGCAGTACCCAGACTAGCGGGAGGGCCTCAAATGAGCAGTTCTTC
CASSTQTSGRASNEQFF
>TRBD1|TRBV6-5|TRBJ1-1|-
TGTGCCAGCAGCCATAGACAGGGGGCGGACACTGAAGCTTTCTTT
CASSHRQGADTEAFF
>-|TRBV2|TRBJ1-6|-
TGTGCCAGCAGGCAGGCCCATAATTCACCCCTCCACTTT
CASRQAHNSPLHF
>-|TRBV5-6|TRBJ1-2|few
TGTGCCAGCAGCCTCCCGGGACACCCGAACTATGGCTACACCTTC
CASSLPGHPNYGYTF
>-|TRBV20-1|TRBJ2-7|-
TGCAGTGCTAGCAGGTTACGCGAGCAGTACTTC
CSASRLREQYF
>-|TRBV2|TRBJ1-1|-
TGTGCCAGCAGTGAGGTCGGCAGGGTAGGTATTGGAGCTTTCTTT
CASSEVGRVGIGAFF
>TRBD1|TRBV28|TRBJ1-5|-
TGTGCCAGCAGGGACGACACAGGGGGAGAAGGCAATCAGCCCCAGCATTTT
CASRDDTGGEGNQPQHF
>TRBD1|TRBV5-1|TRBJ1-2|-
TGCGCCAGCAGCTGGGGACAGGGGGCCTATGGCTACACCTTC
CASSWGQGAYGYTF
>TRBD1|TRBV6-6|TRBJ1-4|-
TGTGCCAGTTTACAGACAGGGGATAATGAAAAACTGTTTTTT
CASLQTGDNEKLFF
>-|TRBV9|TRBJ1-5|-
TGTGCCAGCAGCGCGGACAGTCTCCTACAGCCCCAGCATTTT
CASSADSLLQPQHF
>TRBD2|TRBV28|TRBJ2-7|once
TGTGCCAGCAGATCACCCCATAGCGGGAGACTCTACGAGCAGTACTTC
CASRSPHSGRLYEQYF
>-|TRBV3-1/TRBV3-2|TRBJ2-2|-
TGTGCCAGCAGCCAACTAGACCCCGGGGAGCTGTTTTTT
CASSQLDPGELFF
>-|TRBV16|TRBJ1-1|-
TGTGCCAGCCGAAACGGGGGCACTGAAGCTTTCTTT
CASRNGGTEAFF
>TRBD1|TRBV4-1|TRBJ2-7|-
TGCGCCAGCAGCTCCGGACAGGGGGCGTCCGAGCAGTACTTC
CASSSGQGASEQYF
>TRBD1|TRBV5-3|TRBJ1-5|-
TGTGCCAGAAGCGAGAGAACCCGGGACAGGGATAATAGCAATCAGCCCCAGCATTTT
CARSERTRDRDNSNQPQHF
>TRBD1|TRBV4-1|TRBJ2-7|-
TGCGCCAGCAGCCTCGGACAGGGTAACATATACGAGCAGTACTTC
CASSLGQGNIYEQYF
>-|TRBV13|TRBJ1-1|-
TGTGCCAGCAGCCAGGCCCATGAAGCTTTCTTT
CASSQAHEAFF
>TRBD1|TRBV18|TRBJ1-5|-
TGTGCCAGCTCACCACCGGGACAGGAAGGGGAGCCCCAGCATTTT
CASSPPGQEGEPQHF
>TRBD1|TRBV11-2|TRBJ2-3|-
TGTGCCAGCAGCTTAGGGACAGGGGTGGAAGATACGCAGTATTTT
CASSLGTGVEDTQYF
>-|TRBV19|TRBJ1-1|-
TGTGCCAGTAGTATCCAGAAGAACACTGAAGCTTTCTTT
CASSIQKNTEAFF
>TRBD1|TRBV29-1|TRBJ2-7|-
TGCAGCGCCTCCGGCGAGACAGGGGTATACGAGCAGTACTTC
CSASGETGVYEQYF
>-|TRBV3-1/TRBV3-2|TRBJ2-3|-
TGTGCCAGCAGCCAAGTGAGGTCTGATACGCAGTATTTT
CASSQVRSDTQYF
>TRBD2|TRBV24-1|TRBJ2-3|-
TGTGCCACCAGTGATTTGCCGTCGGGGGGGCCCACAGATACGCAGTATTTT
CATSDLPSGGPTDTQYF
>TRBD1|TRBV11-3|TRBJ1-4|few
TGTGCCAGCAGCTTGACAGGGAATAATGAAAAACTGTTTTTT
CASSLTGNNEKLFF
>TRBD1|TRBV28|TRBJ1-2|-
TGTGCCAGCAGCCAGACAGGGAATGGCTACACCTTC
CASSQTGNGYTF
>TRBD1|TRBV7-9|TRBJ1-6|-
TGTGCCAGCAGCCTTATTCAGGGGGCGAATTCACCCCTCCACTTT
CASSLIQGANSPLHF
>-|TRBV7-2|TRBJ2-7|-
TGTGCCAGCAGCTTAGCGCGTTTGTCTAGTTTCGGGGACGAGCAGTACTTC
CASSLARLSSFGDEQYF
>TRBD1|TRBV2|TRBJ2-7|-
TGTGCCAGCAGCCCGGGACAGCGGTCCTACGAGCAGTACTTC
CASSPGQRSYEQYF
>-|TRBV19|TRBJ1-5|-
TGTGCCAGTAGTAGAACACAGGGTTTGGGAGGCAATCAGCCCCAGCATTTT
CASSRTQGLGGNQPQHF
>TRBD1|TRBV28|TRBJ1-3|many
TGTGCCAGCAGCCCGGACAGGGGAAATGGAAACACCATATATTTT
CASSPDRGNGNTIYF
>-|TRBV7-2|TRBJ1-5|-
TGTGCCAGCAGCTTATTCGGGGGGACGGTTAGCAATCAGCCCCAGCATTTT
CASSLFGGTVSNQPQHF
>TRBD2|TRBV28|TRBJ2-5|once
TGTGCCAGCAGCCCCCCCGGACTAGCGAAGGGAAAGACCCAGTACTTC
CASSPPGLAKGKTQYF
>-|TRBV19|TRBJ2-1|-
TGTGCCAGTAGTCCCTCGGCGGGGCCTGAGCAGTTCTTC
CASSPSAGPEQFF
>TRBD2|TRBV4-1|TRBJ2-3|-
TGCGCCAGCAGCCAAGGAAATCTAGCGGGGGCTAGAGATACGCAGTATTTT
CASSQGNLAGARDTQYF
>-|TRBV7-2|TRBJ1-6|-
TGTGCCAGCAGCATCGGACAGACCTCTAATTCACCCCTCCACTTT
CASSIGQTSNSPLHF
>TRBD1|TRBV15|TRBJ1-2|once
TGTGCCACCAGCAGAGGTATAGGAACAGGGGTTCGTGGCTACACCTTC
CATSRGIGTGVRGYTF
>-|TRBV7-3|TRBJ2-3|-
TGTGCCAGCAGCTTAAGTGGGAGCGGGTTCAGCACAGATACGCAGTATTTT
CASSLSGSGFSTDTQYF
>-|TRBV12-3/TRBV12-4|TRBJ1-2|-
TGTGCCAGCAGTCAACAGATTAACTATGGCTACACCTTC
CASSQQINYGYTF
>-|TRBV6-5|TRBJ2-2|-
TGTGCCAGCAGACGGACCGGGGAGCTGTTTTTT
CASRRTGELFF
>-|TRBV11-1|TRBJ2-3|-
TGTGCCAGCAGCTACCAGGGGCCCACAGATACGCAGTATTTT
CASSYQGPTDTQYF
>TRBD1|TRBV19|TRBJ1-5|-
TGTGCCAGTGGGAGAGGACAGGGGGAAGTGGGTGGCAATCAGCCCCAGCATTTT
CASGRGQGEVGGNQPQHF
>-|TRBV6-1|TRBJ1-1|-
TGTGCCAGCAGTGAGGGGGCGCTTGACACTGAAGCTTTCTTT
CASSEGALDTEAFF
>TRBD2|TRBV7-7|TRBJ2-3|-
TGTGCCAGCAGCTTAGTAAGCGGGAGTAGGGATACGCAGTATTTT
CASSLVSGSRDTQYF
>TRBD2|TRBV5-1|TRBJ2-3|-
TGCGCCAGCAGCTTGATTGGGACTAGCTCAACAGATACGCAGTATTTT
CASSLIGTSSTDTQYF